The rows below give T cell receptor beta chains drawn from one sample of a study of technical replicates of blood from several donors. TCRdb keeps only in-frame clones here, not all; method: immunoSEQ multiplex PCR. The sample includes more than 90,000 clones, about 94% of them seen just once. The sample consisted of T cells isolated from PBMCs. All receptors come from a human donor in good health. The CDR3 runs from the conserved cysteine through the conserved F or W. The D gene is left open where the match is weak. Clone size is given for some rows only: seen once, a few or many times, or a class if the clone is expanded.

D,size,J,V,DNA,CDR3
-,-,TRBJ2-2,TRBV9,TGTGCCAGCAGCGTAAGCGTCGGCACCGGGGAGCTGTTTTTT,CASSVSVGTGELFF
-,-,TRBJ1-4,TRBV13,TGTGCCAGCAGCTTATCTGGCCCAACTAATGAAAAACTGTTTTTT,CASSLSGPTNEKLFF
TRBD1,-,TRBJ2-2,TRBV28,TGTGCCAGCCAATTCCGGGACAGGGGCACCGGGGAGCTGTTTTTT,CASQFRDRGTGELFF
-,-,TRBJ2-2,TRBV6-6,TGTGCCACCGAGTCAGGGTCGGGGGAGGAGCTGTTTTTT,CATESGSGEELFF
TRBD2,-,TRBJ2-7,TRBV27,TGTGCCAGCAGTCGCGGGAGTGAGTACGAGCAGTACTTC,CASSRGSEYEQYF
TRBD1,-,TRBJ1-1,TRBV5-1,TGCGCCAGCAGCTTGGTGGGACAGTCTGTTGCTTTCTTT,CASSLVGQSVAFF
-,once,TRBJ1-3,TRBV28,TGTGCCAGTTATACGCAGGGCTCTGGAAACACCATATATTTT,CASYTQGSGNTIYF
-,-,TRBJ2-1,TRBV5-4,TGTGCCAGCAGCTTAGTTAGTGAGCAGTTCTTC,CASSLVSEQFF
-,-,TRBJ2-6,TRBV19,TGTGCCAGTAGTGCAGGACTGTTGGCAGCTGGGGCCAACGTCCTGACTTTC,CASSAGLLAAGANVLTF
TRBD1,-,TRBJ2-3,TRBV6-1,TGTGCCAGCAGGGACAGGGTAGGGCAGTATTTT,CASRDRVGQYF
-,-,TRBJ1-1,TRBV11-2,TGTGCCAGCAGCCAACTCGGACGGCGGGACACTGAAGCTTTCTTT,CASSQLGRRDTEAFF
-,few,TRBJ1-5,TRBV6-5,TGTGCCAGCAGCCCCAGCGGGATCCACAATCAGCCCCAGCATTTT,CASSPSGIHNQPQHF
-,-,TRBJ1-3,TRBV2,TGTGCCGGCCTGCTACAGGGCTCTGGAAACACCATATATTTT,CAGLLQGSGNTIYF
TRBD2,-,TRBJ2-3,TRBV6-1,TGTGCCAGCAGGCGGGGGGGCACAGATACGCAGTATTTT,CASRRGGTDTQYF
TRBD2,-,TRBJ2-3,TRBV28,TGTGCCAGCAGTTTTCTCTCACTAGCGGGTGGAAAAGATACGCAGTATTTT,CASSFLSLAGGKDTQYF
-,once,TRBJ1-6,TRBV30,TGTGCCTGGAGTGTTCAGACAGCTTCCTATAATTCACCCCTCCACTTT,CAWSVQTASYNSPLHF
TRBD1,-,TRBJ1-4,TRBV27,TGTGCCAGCAGTTCCGGGACAGTGAAGTTTGGCGAAAAACTGTTTTTT,CASSSGTVKFGEKLFF
-,once,TRBJ1-2,TRBV12-1,TGTGCCAGCAGCCCTGACCTTGGACAGGGGATCTATGGCTACACCTTC,CASSPDLGQGIYGYTF
-,-,TRBJ2-2,TRBV7-9,TGTGCCAGCACCCCAGCCGGGGAGCTGTTTTTT,CASTPAGELFF
TRBD1,once,TRBJ1-1,TRBV2,TGTGCCAGCAGTCGGACAGGGCGGGACACTGAAGCTTTCTTT,CASSRTGRDTEAFF
TRBD1,once,TRBJ1-4,TRBV28,TGTGCCGGGGGACAGCCTAATAATGAAAAACTGTTTTTT,CAGGQPNNEKLFF
-,-,TRBJ1-1,TRBV18,TGTGCCAGCTCACGAACCTCGGGTGAAGCTTTCTTT,CASSRTSGEAFF
TRBD1,-,TRBJ1-2,TRBV4-1,TGCGCCAGCAGCCAAGGGGGGACAGGGATGATTGGCTACACCTTC,CASSQGGTGMIGYTF
-,-,TRBJ2-1,TRBV5-8,TGTGCCAGCAGCACCCGGGGGGCAGGTGAGCAGTTCTTC,CASSTRGAGEQFF